The text below deals with one T cell receptor (beta chain). As yet, its antigen is unknown. The record originates from a study of identical twins. Study outcomes and limitations: Twin pairs' shared out-of-frame alpha sequences were enriched in low generation probability.

Looked up from germline, CDR1 is DFQATT and CDR2 is SNEGSKA (reference sequence). This CDR3 spans 14 amino acids. The ends were cut back, 5 bases at V and 3 bases at J, with 15 bases in the middle. TCRdb ran MiXCR on the 5' RACE reads and lists one entry per CDR3 protein. This table holds some 730,000 distinct CDR3 sequences, over 15% found once. The same data also went into a second study, on T cells expressing NK-cell markers. Per that study: Seven of the eight sequenced donors were HCMV-seropositive; one was seronegative.

The sequence was obtained from a young woman in good health. What was sequenced was PBMCs. This chain connects TRBV20-1 to TRBJ2-3, with D perhaps matching TRBD1 or TRBD2 (5 bases each). The CDR3 DNA reads as TGCAGTGCTGGTATCAGGGACGGGACAGATACGCAGTATTTT. As protein: CSAGIRDGTDTQYF.